This TCR beta chain was recorded in a study of blood T cell repertoires in COVID-19. The wider study: COVID-19 samples from acute and convalescent phases originated in the United States, Italy and Spain. T cells, B-cell-depleted T cells, or PBMCs supplied cDNA or gDNA.

This CDR3 spans 14 amino acids. After removal of 5 bases from V and 3 bases from J, the junction contained 2 bases not matched to a gene. Per germline, CDR1 SGHVS and CDR2 FQNEAQ. The method was immunoSEQ multiplex PCR; TCRdb's version includes in-frame clones alone and lacks a portion of them. The sample has about 91,000 clones; 75% to 85% are singletons. The sequence was collected from a man aged 65 to 79 with acute or convalescent COVID-19. The specimen was peripheral blood. The V gene is TRBV7-8, the J gene TRBJ2-5; 11 bases align to TRBD2. DNA for the CDR3: TGTGCCAGCAGCCTGACTAGCGGGAAAGAGACCCAGTACTTC. Translated, it gives CASSLTSGKETQYF.